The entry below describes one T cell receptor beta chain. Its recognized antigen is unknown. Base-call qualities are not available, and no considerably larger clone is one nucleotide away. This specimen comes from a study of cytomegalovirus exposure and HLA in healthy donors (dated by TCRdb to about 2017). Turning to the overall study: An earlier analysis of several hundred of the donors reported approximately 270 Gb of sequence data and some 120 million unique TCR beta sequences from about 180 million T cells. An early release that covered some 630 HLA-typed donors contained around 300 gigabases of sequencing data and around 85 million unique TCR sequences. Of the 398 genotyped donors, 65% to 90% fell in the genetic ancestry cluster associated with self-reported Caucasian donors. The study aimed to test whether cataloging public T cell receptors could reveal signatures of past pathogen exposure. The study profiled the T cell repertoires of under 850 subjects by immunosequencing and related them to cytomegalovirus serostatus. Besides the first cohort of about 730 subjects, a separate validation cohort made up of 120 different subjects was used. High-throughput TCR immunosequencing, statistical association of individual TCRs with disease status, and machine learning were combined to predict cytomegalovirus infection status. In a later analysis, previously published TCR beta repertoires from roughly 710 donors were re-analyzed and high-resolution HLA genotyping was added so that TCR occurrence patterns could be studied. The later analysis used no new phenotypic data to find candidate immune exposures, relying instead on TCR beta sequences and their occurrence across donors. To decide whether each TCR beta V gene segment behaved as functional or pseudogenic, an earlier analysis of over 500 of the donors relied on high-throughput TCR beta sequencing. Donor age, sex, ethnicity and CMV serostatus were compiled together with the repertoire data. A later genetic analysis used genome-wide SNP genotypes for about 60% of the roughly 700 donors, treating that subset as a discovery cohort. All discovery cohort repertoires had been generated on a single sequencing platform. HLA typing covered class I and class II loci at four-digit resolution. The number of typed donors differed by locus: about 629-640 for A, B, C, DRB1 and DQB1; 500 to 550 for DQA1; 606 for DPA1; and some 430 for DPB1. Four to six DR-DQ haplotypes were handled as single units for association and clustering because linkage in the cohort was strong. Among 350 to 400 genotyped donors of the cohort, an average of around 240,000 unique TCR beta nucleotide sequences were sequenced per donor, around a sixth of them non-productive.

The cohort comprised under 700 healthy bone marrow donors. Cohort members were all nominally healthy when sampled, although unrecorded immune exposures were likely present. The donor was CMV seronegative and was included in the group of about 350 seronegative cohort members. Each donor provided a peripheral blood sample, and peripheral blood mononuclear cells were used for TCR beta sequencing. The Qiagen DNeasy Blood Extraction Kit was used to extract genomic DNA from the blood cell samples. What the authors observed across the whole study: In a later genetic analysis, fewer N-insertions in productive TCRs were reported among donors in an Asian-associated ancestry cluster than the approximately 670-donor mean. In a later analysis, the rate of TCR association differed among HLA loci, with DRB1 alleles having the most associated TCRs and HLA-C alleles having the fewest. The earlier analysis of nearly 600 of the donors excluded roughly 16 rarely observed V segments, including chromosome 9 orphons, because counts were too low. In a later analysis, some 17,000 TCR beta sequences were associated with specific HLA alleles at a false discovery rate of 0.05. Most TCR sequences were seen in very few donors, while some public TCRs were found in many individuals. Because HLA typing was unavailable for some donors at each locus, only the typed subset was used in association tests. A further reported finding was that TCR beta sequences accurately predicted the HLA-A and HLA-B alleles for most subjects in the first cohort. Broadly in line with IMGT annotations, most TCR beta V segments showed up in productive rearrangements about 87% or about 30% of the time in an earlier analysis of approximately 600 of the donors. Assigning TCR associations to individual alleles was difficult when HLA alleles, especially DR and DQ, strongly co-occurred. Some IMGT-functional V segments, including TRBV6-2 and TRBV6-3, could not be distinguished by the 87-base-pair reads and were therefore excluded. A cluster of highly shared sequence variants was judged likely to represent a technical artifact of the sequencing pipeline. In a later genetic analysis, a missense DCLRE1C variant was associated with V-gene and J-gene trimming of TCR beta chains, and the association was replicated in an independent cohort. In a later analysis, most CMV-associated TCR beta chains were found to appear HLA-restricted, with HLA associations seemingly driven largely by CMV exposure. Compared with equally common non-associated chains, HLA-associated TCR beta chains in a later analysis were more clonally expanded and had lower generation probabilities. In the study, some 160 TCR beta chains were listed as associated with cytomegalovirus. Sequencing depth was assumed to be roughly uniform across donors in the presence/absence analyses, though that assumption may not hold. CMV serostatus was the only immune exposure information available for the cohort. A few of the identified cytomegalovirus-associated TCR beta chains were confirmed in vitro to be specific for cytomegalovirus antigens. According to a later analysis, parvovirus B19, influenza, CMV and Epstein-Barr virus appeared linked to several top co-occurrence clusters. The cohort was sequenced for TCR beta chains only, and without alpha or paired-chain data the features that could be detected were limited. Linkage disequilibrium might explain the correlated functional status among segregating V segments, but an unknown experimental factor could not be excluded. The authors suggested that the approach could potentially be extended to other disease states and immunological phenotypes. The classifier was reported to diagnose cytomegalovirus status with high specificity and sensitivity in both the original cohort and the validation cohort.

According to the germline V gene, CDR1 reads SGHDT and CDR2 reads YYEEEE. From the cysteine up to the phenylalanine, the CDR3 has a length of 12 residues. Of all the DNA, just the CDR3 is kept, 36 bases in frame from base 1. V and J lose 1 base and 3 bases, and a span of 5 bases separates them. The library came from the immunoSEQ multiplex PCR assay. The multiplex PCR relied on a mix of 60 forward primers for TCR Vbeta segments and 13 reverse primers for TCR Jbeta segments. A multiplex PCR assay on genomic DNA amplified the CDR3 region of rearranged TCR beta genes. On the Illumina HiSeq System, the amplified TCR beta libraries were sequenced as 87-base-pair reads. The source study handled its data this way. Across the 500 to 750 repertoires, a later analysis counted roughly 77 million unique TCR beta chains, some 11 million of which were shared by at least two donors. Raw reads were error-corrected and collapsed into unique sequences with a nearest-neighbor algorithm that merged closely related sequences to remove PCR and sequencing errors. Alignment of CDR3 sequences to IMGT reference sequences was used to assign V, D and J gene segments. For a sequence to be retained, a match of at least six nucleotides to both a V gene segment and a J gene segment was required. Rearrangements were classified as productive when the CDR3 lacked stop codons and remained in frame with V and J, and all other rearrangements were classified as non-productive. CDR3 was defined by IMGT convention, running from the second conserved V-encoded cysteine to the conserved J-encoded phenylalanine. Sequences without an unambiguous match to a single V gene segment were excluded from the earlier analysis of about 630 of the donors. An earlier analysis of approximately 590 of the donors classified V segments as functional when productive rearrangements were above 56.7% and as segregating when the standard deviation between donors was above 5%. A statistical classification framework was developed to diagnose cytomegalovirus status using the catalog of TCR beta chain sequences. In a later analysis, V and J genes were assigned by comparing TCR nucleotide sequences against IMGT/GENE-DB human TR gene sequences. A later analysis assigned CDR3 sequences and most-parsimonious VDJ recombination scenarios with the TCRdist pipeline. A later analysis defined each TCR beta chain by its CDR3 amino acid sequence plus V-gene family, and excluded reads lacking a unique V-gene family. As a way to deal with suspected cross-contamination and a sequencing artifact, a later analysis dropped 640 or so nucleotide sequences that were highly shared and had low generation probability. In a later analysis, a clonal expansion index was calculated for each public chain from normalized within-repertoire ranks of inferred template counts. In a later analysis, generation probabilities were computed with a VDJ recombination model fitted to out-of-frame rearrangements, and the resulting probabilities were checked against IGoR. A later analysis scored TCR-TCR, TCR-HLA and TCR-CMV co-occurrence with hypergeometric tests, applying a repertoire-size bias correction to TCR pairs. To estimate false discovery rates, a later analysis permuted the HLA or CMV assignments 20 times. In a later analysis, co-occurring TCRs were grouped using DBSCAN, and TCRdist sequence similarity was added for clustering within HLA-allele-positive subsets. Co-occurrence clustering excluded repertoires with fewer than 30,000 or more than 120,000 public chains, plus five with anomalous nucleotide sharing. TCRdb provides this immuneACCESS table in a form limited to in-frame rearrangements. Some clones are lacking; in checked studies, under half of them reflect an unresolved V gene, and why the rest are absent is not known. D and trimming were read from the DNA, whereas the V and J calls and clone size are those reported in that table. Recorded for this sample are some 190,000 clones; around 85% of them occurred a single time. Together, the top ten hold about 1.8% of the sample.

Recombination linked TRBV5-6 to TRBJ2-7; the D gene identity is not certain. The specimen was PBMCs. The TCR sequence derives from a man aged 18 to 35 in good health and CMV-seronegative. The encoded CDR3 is CASSLNSYEQYF. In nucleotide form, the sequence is TGTGCCAGCAGCTTGAACAGCTACGAGCAGTACTTC.